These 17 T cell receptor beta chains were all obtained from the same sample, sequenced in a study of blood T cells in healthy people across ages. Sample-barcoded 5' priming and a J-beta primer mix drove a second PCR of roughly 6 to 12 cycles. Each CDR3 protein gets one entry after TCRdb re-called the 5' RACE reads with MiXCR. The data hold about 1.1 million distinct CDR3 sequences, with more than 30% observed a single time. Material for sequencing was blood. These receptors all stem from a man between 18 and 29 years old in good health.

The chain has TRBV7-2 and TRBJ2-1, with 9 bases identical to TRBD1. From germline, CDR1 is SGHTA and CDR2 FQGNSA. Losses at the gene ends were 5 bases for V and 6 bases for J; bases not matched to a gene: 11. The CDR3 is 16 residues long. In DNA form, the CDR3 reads TGTGCCAGCAGCGCAATGGGACAGGGTTACCGCAATGAGCAGTTCTTC. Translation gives CASSAMGQGYRNEQFF. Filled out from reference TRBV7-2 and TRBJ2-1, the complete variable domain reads GAGVSQSPSNKVTEKGKDVELRCDPISGHTALYWYRQSLGQGLEFLIYFQGNSAPDKSGLPSDRFSAERTGGSVSTLTIQRTQQEDSAVYLCASSAMGQGYRNEQFFGPGTRLTVL.

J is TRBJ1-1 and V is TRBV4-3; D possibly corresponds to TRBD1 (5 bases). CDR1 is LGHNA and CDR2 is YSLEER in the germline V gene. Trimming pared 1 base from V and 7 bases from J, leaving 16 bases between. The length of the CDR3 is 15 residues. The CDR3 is CASSQGREGNNEAFF. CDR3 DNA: TGCGCCAGCAGCCAAGGCAGGGAAGGGAATAATGAAGCTTTCTTT.

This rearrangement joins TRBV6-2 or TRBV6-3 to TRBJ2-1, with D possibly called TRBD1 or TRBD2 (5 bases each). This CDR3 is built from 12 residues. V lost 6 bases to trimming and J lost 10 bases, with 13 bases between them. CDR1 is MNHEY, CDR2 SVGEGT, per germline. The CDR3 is CASSQGTPEQFF. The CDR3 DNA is TGTGCCAGCAGCCAAGGGACCCCGGAGCAGTTCTTC.

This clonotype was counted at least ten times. The CDR3 coding sequence is TGCAGTGCTAGAGTAGGCTACAATGAGCAGTTCTTC. Translation: CSARVGYNEQFF. J is TRBJ2-1 and V is TRBV20-1, with D unresolved. V shed 1 base and J shed 3 bases, with 4 bases lying between them. The CDR3 is 12 residues long. From germline, CDR1 is DFQATT and CDR2 SNEGSKA (reference sequence).

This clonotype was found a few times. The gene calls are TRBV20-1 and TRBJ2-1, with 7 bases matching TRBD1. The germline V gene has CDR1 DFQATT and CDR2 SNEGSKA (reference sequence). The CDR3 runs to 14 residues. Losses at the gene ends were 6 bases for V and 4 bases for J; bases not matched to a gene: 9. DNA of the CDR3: TGCAGTGCCAGACCGGGACAGAGATACAATGAGCAGTTCTTC. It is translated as CSARPGQRYNEQFF.

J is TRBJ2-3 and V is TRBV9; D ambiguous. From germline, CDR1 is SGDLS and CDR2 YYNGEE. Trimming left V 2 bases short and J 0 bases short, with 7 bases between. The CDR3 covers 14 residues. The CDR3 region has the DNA TGTGCCAGCAGCGTTGAAGTGAGCACAGATACGCAGTATTTT. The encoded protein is CASSVEVSTDTQYF.

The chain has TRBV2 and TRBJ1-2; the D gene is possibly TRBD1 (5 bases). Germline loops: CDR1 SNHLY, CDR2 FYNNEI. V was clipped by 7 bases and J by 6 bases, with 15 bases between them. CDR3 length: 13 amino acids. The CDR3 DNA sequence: TGTGCCAGCAACCCGGGGGGGATCCATGGCTACACCTTC. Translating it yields CASNPGGIHGYTF.

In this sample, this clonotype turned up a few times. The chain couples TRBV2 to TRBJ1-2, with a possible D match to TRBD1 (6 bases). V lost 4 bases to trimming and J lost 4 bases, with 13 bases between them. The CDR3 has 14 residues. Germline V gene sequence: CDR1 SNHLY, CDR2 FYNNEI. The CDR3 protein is CASSGVRQVYGYTF. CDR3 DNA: TGTGCCAGCAGTGGGGTGAGACAGGTCTATGGCTACACCTTC.

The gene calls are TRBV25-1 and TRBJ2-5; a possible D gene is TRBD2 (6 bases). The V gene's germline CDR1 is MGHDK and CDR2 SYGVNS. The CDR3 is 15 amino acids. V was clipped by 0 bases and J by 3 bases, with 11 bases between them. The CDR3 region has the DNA TGTGCCAGCAGTGAATATACCGGGAGTGAAGAGACCCAGTACTTC. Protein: CASSEYTGSEETQYF.

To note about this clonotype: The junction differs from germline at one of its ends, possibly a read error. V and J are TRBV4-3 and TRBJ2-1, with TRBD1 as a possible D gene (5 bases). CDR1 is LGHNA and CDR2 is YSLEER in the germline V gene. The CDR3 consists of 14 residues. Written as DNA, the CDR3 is TGCGCCAGCAGCCAAGCAGGGTTCGTCAATGAGCAGCTCTTC. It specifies CASSQAGFVNEQLF.

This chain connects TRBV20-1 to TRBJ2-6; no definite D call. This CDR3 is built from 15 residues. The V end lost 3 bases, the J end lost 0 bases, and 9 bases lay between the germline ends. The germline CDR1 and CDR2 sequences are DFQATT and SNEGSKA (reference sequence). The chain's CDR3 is CSASRAGSGANVLTF. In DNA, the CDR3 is TGCAGTGCTAGTCGGGCCGGCTCTGGGGCCAACGTCCTGACTTTC.

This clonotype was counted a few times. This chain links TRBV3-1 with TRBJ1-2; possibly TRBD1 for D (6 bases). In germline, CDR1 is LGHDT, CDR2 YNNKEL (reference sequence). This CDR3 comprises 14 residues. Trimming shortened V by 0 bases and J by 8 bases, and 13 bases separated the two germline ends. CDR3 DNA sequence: TGTGCCAGCAGCCAAGATCACAGGGAGGTGGGCTACACCTTC. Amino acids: CASSQDHREVGYTF.

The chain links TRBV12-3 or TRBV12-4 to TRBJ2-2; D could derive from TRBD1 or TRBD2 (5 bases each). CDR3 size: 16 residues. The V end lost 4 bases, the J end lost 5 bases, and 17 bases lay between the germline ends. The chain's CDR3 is CASSWGPGARTGELFF. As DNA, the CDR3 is TGTGCCAGCAGTTGGGGACCCGGGGCAAGGACCGGGGAGCTGTTTTTT.

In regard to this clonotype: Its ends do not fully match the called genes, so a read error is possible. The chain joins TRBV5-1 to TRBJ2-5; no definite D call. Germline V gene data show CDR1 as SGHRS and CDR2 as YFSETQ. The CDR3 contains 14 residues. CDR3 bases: TGCGCCAGCGGCTTGGCCTCTTACCAAGAGACCCAGTACTTC. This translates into CASGLASYQETQYF. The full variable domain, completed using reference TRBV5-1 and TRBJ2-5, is KAGVTQTPRYLIKTRGQQVTLSCSPISGHRSVSWYQQTPGQGLQFLFEYFSETQRNKGNFPGRFSGRQFSNSRSEMNVSTLELGDSALYLCASGLASYQETQYFGPGTRLLVL.

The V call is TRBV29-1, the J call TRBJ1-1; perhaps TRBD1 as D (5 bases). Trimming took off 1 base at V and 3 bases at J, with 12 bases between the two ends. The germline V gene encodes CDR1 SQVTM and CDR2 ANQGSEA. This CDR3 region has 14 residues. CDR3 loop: CSVEVQGTYTEAFF. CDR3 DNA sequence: TGCAGCGTTGAAGTTCAGGGTACTTACACTGAAGCTTTCTTT.

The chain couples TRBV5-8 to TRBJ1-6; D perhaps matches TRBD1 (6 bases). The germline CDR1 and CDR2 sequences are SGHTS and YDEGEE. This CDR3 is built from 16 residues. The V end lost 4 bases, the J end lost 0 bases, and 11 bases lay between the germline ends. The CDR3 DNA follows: TGTGCCAGCAGCCAAAAAGGGGGCTCCTATAATTCACCCCTCCACTTT. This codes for CASSQKGGSYNSPLHF.

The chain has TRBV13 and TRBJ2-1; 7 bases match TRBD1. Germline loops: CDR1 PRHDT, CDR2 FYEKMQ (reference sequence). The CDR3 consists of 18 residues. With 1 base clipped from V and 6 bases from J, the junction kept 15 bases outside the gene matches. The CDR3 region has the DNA TGTGCCAGCAGCTTAGACCCGAGAACCGGGACAGAACCCAATGAGCAGTTCTTC. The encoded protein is CASSLDPRTGTEPNEQFF.